The 27 T cell receptor beta chains in this list originate from one sample, sequenced in a study of a mutant IDH1 vaccine in newly diagnosed glioma. Their antigens are not known. Profiling relied on immunoSEQ multiplex PCR, and the TCRdb table lists in-frame clones only, not all of them. This table holds about 82,000 clones, around 85% found once. The time point denotes: week 23, last vaccination. Doses comprised 300 ug of mutant IDH1 20-mer peptide each, plus topical imiquimod. Sequencing was performed on PBMCs, taken from a glioma patient whose treatment included an IDH1 peptide vaccine. The receptor source for this set is a man between 25 and 39 years old with glioma. Some clones in this sample may be carry-over from other donors' samples.

The V gene is TRBV5-1, the J gene TRBJ1-6; 7 positions match TRBD1. The CDR3 extends over 14 amino acids. The junction had 1 base not matched to a gene; V was cut back by 2 bases and J by 5 bases. Germline CDR1 is SGHRS and CDR2 is YFSETQ. This CDR3 reads CASSFTGDNSPLHF. CDR3 bases: TGCGCCAGCAGCTTTACAGGGGATAATTCACCCCTCCACTTT.

The rearrangement links TRBV7-2 to TRBJ1-2; possible D gene TRBD1, 5 bases. There are 15 residues in the CDR3. The V gene lost 2 bases and the J gene lost 2 bases, with 12 bases spanning the gap. Germline-derived CDR1 and CDR2 are SGHTA and FQGNSA. CDR3: CASSLIFQGNYGYTF. In DNA, the CDR3 is TGTGCCAGCAGCTTAATATTCCAGGGAAACTATGGCTACACCTTC.

This clone was seen just once. The CDR3, as DNA: TGTGCCAGTAGTAAGGGGACGAGCAATCAGCCCCAGCATTTT. This gives the protein CASSKGTSNQPQHF. This rearrangement joins TRBV19 to TRBJ1-5, with a tentative D call TRBD1 (5 bases). The germline V and J ends were trimmed by 4 bases and 1 base, with 8 bases remaining between them. CDR1 is LNHDA, CDR2 SQIVND, per germline (reference sequence). The CDR3 sequence is 14 residues long.

The chain employs TRBV27 and TRBJ1-5; D perhaps matches TRBD1 (6 bases). Between the trimmed V and J ends, which lost 2 bases and 0 bases, there was a span of 8 bases. CDR3 length: 15 residues. The V gene's germline CDR1 is MNHEY and CDR2 SMNVEV (reference sequence). DNA of the CDR3: TGTGCCAGCAGTTTAGGGGGACATAGCAATCAGCCCCAGCATTTT. Translating gives CASSLGGHSNQPQHF.

The genes are TRBV6-6 and TRBJ2-5; 7 positions agree with TRBD1. CDR3 length equals 14 residues. Germline V CDR1 and CDR2: MNHNY, SVGAGI (reference sequence). With 4 bases clipped from V and 2 bases from J, the junction kept 4 bases outside the gene matches. Here the CDR3 reads CASSWGTAQETQYF. CDR3 DNA: TGTGCCAGCAGTTGGGGGACAGCGCAAGAGACCCAGTACTTC.

The chain couples TRBV28 to TRBJ2-2; D is tentatively TRBD1 or TRBD2 (6 bases each). Germline-derived CDR1 and CDR2 are MDHEN and SYDVKM. The CDR3 runs 15 residues. V was pared by 3 bases and J by 5 bases, with 13 bases between. The CDR3: CASSLSQGGTGELFF. CDR3 DNA sequence: TGTGCCAGCAGTTTGTCACAGGGAGGTACCGGGGAGCTGTTTTTT. Using reference TRBV28 and TRBJ2-2 for the parts outside the CDR3, the full variable domain is DVKVTQSSRYLVKRTGEKVFLECVQDMDHENMFWYRQDPGLGLRLIYFSYDVKMKEKGDIPEGYSVSREKKERFSLILESASTNQTSMYLCASSLSQGGTGELFFGEGSRLTVL.

The J gene is TRBJ2-3, the V gene TRBV29-1; tentative D call: TRBD1 (6 bases). This CDR3 region has 14 residues. V lost 5 bases and J 2 bases, leaving 14 bases between the germline ends. Per the germline V gene, CDR1 is SQVTM and CDR2 is ANQGSEA. CDR3 bases: TGCAGCGTTCCGGAGACAGGACCCACAGATACGCAGTATTTT. Translated: CSVPETGPTDTQYF.

This chain joins TRBV9 and TRBJ2-5; 11 bases match TRBD2. The CDR3 has 15 residues. CDR1 SGDLS and CDR2 YYNGEE come from the germline V gene. The J segment lost 5 bases and the V segment lost 3 bases, leaving 6 bases of the junction unmatched. The CDR3 region has the DNA TGTGCCAGCAGCGCTATGACTAGCGGGACCGAGACCCAGTACTTC. Residues: CASSAMTSGTETQYF. The variable domain in full, with the rest retrieved from reference TRBV9 and TRBJ2-5, is DSGVTQTPKHLITATGQRVTLRCSPRSGDLSVYWYQQSLDQGLQFLIQYYNGEERAKGNILERFSAQQFPDLHSELNLSSLELGDSALYFCASSAMTSGTETQYFGPGTRLLVL.

The chain employs TRBV4-2 and TRBJ2-7, with a weak D call TRBD1 (6 bases). This CDR3 contains 16 residues. Trimming left V 0 bases short and J 3 bases short, with 15 bases between. CDR1 is LGHNA and CDR2 is YNFKEQ in the germline V gene. CDR3 sequence reads: CASSQEMRNRVYEQYF. CDR3 nucleotides: TGTGCCAGCAGCCAAGAAATGAGGAACAGGGTCTACGAGCAGTACTTC.

The sample holds one count of this clone. The CDR3 loop reads CASRGRAGNTIYF. The CDR3 DNA reads as TGCGCCAGCAGAGGCAGGGCTGGAAACACCATATATTTT. The genes are TRBV5-1 and TRBJ1-3, with D possibly being TRBD1 (5 bases). This CDR3 has 13 residues. The ends were cut back, 5 bases at V and 2 bases at J, with 8 bases in the middle. Germline loops: CDR1 SGHRS, CDR2 YFSETQ.

V and J are TRBV19 and TRBJ2-1; 8 bases are a match to TRBD1. The CDR3 consists of 15 residues. Germline trimming cut 6 bases from V and 1 base from J; bases unmatched to any gene: 5. Germline V CDR1 and CDR2: LNHDA, SQIVND (reference sequence). The chain's CDR3 is CASSLDRGSYNEQFF. DNA of the CDR3: TGTGCCAGTAGCCTCGACAGGGGATCCTACAATGAGCAGTTCTTC.

The rearrangement uses TRBV4-1 and TRBJ2-2; no firm D call. The V end lost 0 bases, the J end lost 1 base, and 9 bases lay between the germline ends. The CDR3 is 16 amino acids. Germline V gene sequence: CDR1 MGHRA, CDR2 YSYEKL. The CDR3 DNA reads as TGCGCCAGCAGCCAAGAGCCCATAAGGAACACCGGGGAGCTGTTTTTT. It specifies CASSQEPIRNTGELFF.

This chain links TRBV5-1 with TRBJ2-5; D is uncertain. Trimming stripped 0 bases from V and 6 bases from J, with 9 bases between. CDR1 is SGHRS and CDR2 is YFSETQ in the germline V gene. This CDR3 spans 13 amino acids. For the CDR3, the DNA is TGCGCCAGCAGCTTGGTTCAGGAACAGACCCAGTACTTC. Protein product: CASSLVQEQTQYF.

V gene TRBV7-8 combines with J gene TRBJ1-1; 11 positions agree with TRBD1. The CDR3 has 16 residues. V was pared by 5 bases and J by 0 bases, with 5 bases of the junction left unmatched. Germline CDR1 reads SGHVS; CDR2 reads FQNEAQ. The CDR3 DNA reads TGTGCCAGCAGCCTCATGGACAGGGGGCTGAACACTGAAGCTTTCTTT. Its protein product is CASSLMDRGLNTEAFF.

V gene TRBV30 combines with J gene TRBJ2-7; possibly TRBD2 for D (5 bases). The V end was cut by 3 bases, the J end by 1 base, with 16 bases between. The CDR3 totals 15 residues. Germline V gene sequence: CDR1 GTSNPN, CDR2 SVGIG (reference sequence). In DNA, the CDR3 is TGTGCCTGGAGCGGTCCTAGCAGGCTATCCTACGAGCAGTACTTC. Translation: CAWSGPSRLSYEQYF.

This rearrangement joins TRBV6-5 to TRBJ1-5; D gene uncertain. The length of the CDR3 is 14 residues. V lost 5 bases and J 2 bases, leaving 10 bases between the germline ends. Per the germline V gene, CDR1 is MNHEY and CDR2 is SVGAGI. This CDR3 is CASSARTGNQPQHF. The CDR3 nucleotides are TGTGCCAGCAGTGCGCGGACGGGCAATCAGCCCCAGCATTTT.

This chain joins TRBV2 and TRBJ1-5; TRBD1 agrees at 10 bases. V was clipped by 6 bases and J by 7 bases; unmatched bases: 6. The length of the CDR3 is 14 residues. Germline lookup yields CDR1 SNHLY and CDR2 FYNNEI. The CDR3 nucleotides are TGTGCCAGCAGAGACAGGGGGCTAGAGCAGCCCCAGCATTTT. This encodes CASRDRGLEQPQHF.

The V and J genes are TRBV5-1 and TRBJ2-2; maybe TRBD1 (5 bases). Trimming stripped 1 base from V and 1 base from J, with 11 bases between. The CDR3 length is 16 residues. Germline CDR1 reads SGHRS; CDR2 reads YFSETQ. The chain's CDR3 is CASSLSGPRNTGELFF. The CDR3 DNA follows: TGCGCCAGCAGCTTGTCAGGGCCTAGGAACACCGGGGAGCTGTTTTTT.

This chain links TRBV9 with TRBJ2-3, with D unresolved. Germline V gene lookup returns CDR1 SGDLS and CDR2 YYNGEE. Trimming stripped 4 bases from V and 5 bases from J, with 5 bases between. There are 11 residues in the CDR3. CDR3 in DNA: TGTGCCAGCAGCCCCCGAGATACGCAGTATTTT. The encoded protein is CASSPRDTQYF.

The chain uses TRBV28 and TRBJ1-5, with 9 bases matching TRBD1. J lost 2 bases, V lost 5 bases, and 13 bases had no gene match. Germline CDR1 is MDHEN and CDR2 is SYDVKM. The length of the CDR3 is 18 residues. Written as DNA, the CDR3 is TGTGCCAGCAGTGCCTGGACAGGGGATCCGAGAGGCAATCAGCCCCAGCATTTT. Protein sequence: CASSAWTGDPRGNQPQHF.

The gene calls are TRBV2 and TRBJ2-2; D uncertain. Germline CDR1 reads SNHLY; CDR2 reads FYNNEI. V gave up 4 bases and J gave up 3 bases, with 15 bases separating them. CDR3 length: 16 residues. The CDR3: CASSVTFTQDTGELFF. CDR3 nucleotides: TGTGCCAGCAGTGTCACCTTCACACAAGACACCGGGGAGCTGTTTTTT.

V usage is TRBV5-4 and J usage is TRBJ1-1, with TRBD1 identical over 10 bases. The CDR3 consists of 17 residues. CDR1 and CDR2 from the germline V gene are SGHNT and YYREEE (reference sequence). Trimming removed 2 bases from V and 2 bases from J; junction bases left unmatched: 9. The CDR3, as DNA: TGTGCCAGCAGCTTCGGGACAGGGGCGGGAGTCAACACTGAAGCTTTCTTT. Amino acid sequence: CASSFGTGAGVNTEAFF.

The chain carries TRBV6-1 and TRBJ2-7; TRBD2 matches 7 bases. Trimming at V came to 11 bases and at J to 5 bases, leaving 9 bases not matched to a gene. The CDR3 is 12 amino acids. From germline, CDR1 is MNHNS and CDR2 SASEGT. The CDR3 bases are TGTGCCGGGGGGGGGTTCGCCCACGAGCAGTACTTC. Translation gives CAGGGFAHEQYF.

Of note for this clone: Other nucleotide sequences in the sample specify the same CDR3. The chain joins TRBV28 to TRBJ2-7, with D perhaps assigned TRBD1 or TRBD2 (5 bases each). This CDR3 has 12 amino acids. Germline V gene sequence: CDR1 MDHEN, CDR2 SYDVKM. V lost 5 bases and J lost 5, with 10 bases in between. The CDR3: CASSPGAHEQYF. The CDR3 coding sequence is TGTGCCAGCAGTCCCGGGGCCCACGAGCAGTACTTC.

J is TRBJ2-1 and V is TRBV4-2; D assignment may be TRBD1 or TRBD2 (5 bases each). The CDR3 runs to 16 residues. Germline V gene data show CDR1 as LGHNA and CDR2 as YNFKEQ. V was clipped by 0 bases and J by 4 bases, with 13 bases between them. The CDR3 here is CASSQDTMGVYNEQFF. The CDR3 DNA is TGTGCCAGCAGCCAAGATACAATGGGGGTGTACAATGAGCAGTTCTTC.

This clone was seen a handful of times. The V call is TRBV9, the J call TRBJ1-1; D gene ambiguous. The CDR3 spans 14 residues. V shed 0 bases and J shed 4 bases, with 10 bases lying between them. Germline CDR1 reads SGDLS; CDR2 reads YYNGEE. The CDR3 loop reads CASSVAQKGTEAFF. CDR3 nucleotides: TGTGCCAGCAGCGTAGCCCAGAAGGGCACTGAAGCTTTCTTT.

V and J are TRBV10-3 and TRBJ2-7, with 8 positions matching TRBD1. The CDR3 sequence is 16 residues long. V lost 2 bases and J lost 3; bases outside the gene matches: 9. Germline CDR1 reads ENHRY; CDR2 reads SYGVKD. The CDR3 nucleotides read TGTGCCATCAGTGAGCCCGGACAGGGAATGGGCTACGAGCAGTACTTC. As protein: CAISEPGQGMGYEQYF.